The 12 T cell receptor beta chains reported below all come from one sample, sequenced in a study of control samples from healthy donors and cancer patients. Sequenced by immunoSEQ multiplex PCR; TCRdb stores in-frame clones only, minus some. Here the sample spans under 150,000 clones, approximately 94% being singletons. Sequencing was done on a sample of PBMCs. These receptor sequences come from a man aged 50-60 years with head and neck cancer.

V usage is TRBV5-8 and J usage is TRBJ1-1, with TRBD1 matching over 9 bases. CDR3 size: 19 residues. The V gene's germline CDR1 is SGHTS and CDR2 YDEGEE. V shed 3 bases and J 3 bases; nucleotides not matched to a gene: 18. The CDR3, as DNA: TGTGCCAGCAGCTCCCCGGGACAGGGATTCTTAGTTGGGTACACTGAAGCTTTCTTT. Translated, it gives CASSSPGQGFLVGYTEAFF.

The V call is TRBV5-4, the J call TRBJ2-5; D might be TRBD1 (6 bases). The V end was cut by 0 bases, the J end by 2 bases, with 11 bases between. Germline CDR1 and CDR2: SGHNT and YYREEE (reference sequence). The CDR3 totals 15 residues. CDR3 loop: CASSLDDRLQETQYF. The CDR3 coding sequence is TGTGCCAGCAGCTTGGACGACAGGTTGCAAGAGACCCAGTACTTC. Full variable domain (missing parts from reference TRBV5-4 and TRBJ2-5): ETGVTQSPTHLIKTRGQQVTLRCSSQSGHNTVSWYQQALGQGPQFIFQYYREEENGRGNFPPRFSGLQFPNYSSELNVNALELDDSALYLCASSLDDRLQETQYFGPGTRLLVL.

This sequence joins TRBV18 and TRBJ1-4, with unresolved D. V gave up 3 bases and J gave up 8 bases, with 16 bases separating them. The CDR3 extends over 15 amino acids. Germline values: CDR1 KGHSH, CDR2 LQKENI. CDR3 DNA sequence: TGTGCCAGCTCACCCCGGGCACCTCAAGGGGAAAAACTGTTTTTT. Its translation: CASSPRAPQGEKLFF.

The chain employs TRBV18 and TRBJ2-6; a weak D match, TRBD1 (6 bases). The V gene lost 3 bases and the J gene lost 3 bases, with 9 bases spanning the gap. The V gene's germline CDR1 is KGHSH and CDR2 LQKENI. CDR3 length equals 15 residues. The CDR3: CASSPRGSGANVLTF. The CDR3 bases are TGTGCCAGCTCACCCAGGGGTAGTGGGGCCAACGTCCTGACTTTC.

The rearrangement joins TRBV4-3 to TRBJ2-2; D perhaps matches TRBD2 (6 bases). Trimming shortened V by 8 bases and J by 2 bases, and 15 bases separated the two germline ends. CDR1 and CDR2 (germline): LGHNA, YSLEER. This CDR3 comprises 15 residues. CDR3 amino acids: CASGAGPANTGELFF. In nucleotides, the CDR3 is TGCGCCAGCGGGGCGGGGCCGGCCAACACCGGGGAGCTGTTTTTT.

This chain joins TRBV2 and TRBJ2-1, with 11 bases identical to TRBD2. V trimming: 6 bases; J trimming: 13 bases; junction bases outside the gene matches: 14. The CDR3 contains 15 residues. CDR1 and CDR2 (germline): SNHLY, FYNNEI. The DNA of the CDR3 is TGTGCCAGCAGACCGGGACTAGCGGTTTCTGATTTTCAGTTCTTC. This codes for CASRPGLAVSDFQFF.

The V and J genes are TRBV2 and TRBJ1-1; D not certain. V lost 6 bases and J lost 0, with 5 bases in between. CDR1 and CDR2 from the germline V gene are SNHLY and FYNNEI. The CDR3 contains 12 residues. The CDR3 sequence is CASSEMNTEAFF. The CDR3 nucleotides read TGTGCCAGCAGCGAAATGAACACTGAAGCTTTCTTT.

This chain joins TRBV7-9 and TRBJ1-2, with 8 bases that match TRBD1. With V trimmed by 3 bases and J by 5 bases, 5 bases remained unmatched. CDR3 length: 14 residues. Per germline, CDR1 SEHNR and CDR2 FQNEAQ (reference sequence). CDR3 sequence reads: CASSFLTGGYGYTF. The CDR3 DNA reads as TGTGCCAGCAGCTTTCTTACAGGGGGTTATGGCTACACCTTC.

The chain links TRBV30 to TRBJ2-3; D assignment may be TRBD1 or TRBD2 (5 bases each). CDR3 size: 15 residues. Trimming shortened V by 4 bases and J by 5 bases, and 19 bases separated the two germline ends. Germline V gene sequence: CDR1 GTSNPN, CDR2 SVGIG (reference sequence). The CDR3 DNA reads TGTGCCTGGAAGGGGAGTAGGGTAGAGGTAGATACGCAGTATTTT. This codes for CAWKGSRVEVDTQYF.

This chain connects TRBV2 to TRBJ2-4; TRBD2 agrees at 8 bases. Germline CDR1 SNHLY, CDR2 FYNNEI. The CDR3 has 16 residues. The V and J ends lost 1 base and 0 bases, in that order; junction bases with no gene match: 2. CDR3 region: CASSEDGGVAKNIQYF. In nucleotides, the CDR3 is TGTGCCAGCAGTGAAGACGGGGGGGTAGCCAAAAACATTCAGTACTTC.

The chain is built from TRBV7-2 and TRBJ2-5, with D perhaps TRBD2 (7 bases). V shed 0 bases and J shed 5 bases, with 13 bases lying between them. The V gene's germline CDR1 is SGHTA and CDR2 FQGNSA. The CDR3 has 15 residues. CDR3 sequence (DNA): TGTGCCAGCAGCTTAGCGGGGGGGCGTCGGGAGACCCAGTACTTC. Translated, it gives CASSLAGGRRETQYF.

This clone appeared once. The chain carries TRBV30 and TRBJ1-2; the D is unclear. In germline, CDR1 is GTSNPN, CDR2 SVGIG (reference sequence). Trimming cost V 4 bases and J 8 bases, with 11 bases left between them. The CDR3 consists of 11 residues. CDR3 region: CAWKRVAGYTF. CDR3 coding DNA: TGTGCCTGGAAGAGAGTAGCGGGCTACACCTTC.